This T cell receptor beta chain came from a study of blood T cell repertoires in COVID-19. Germline values: CDR1 SGHRS, CDR2 YFSETQ. The V and J ends lost 0 bases and 3 bases, in that order; junction bases with no gene match: 11. The CDR3 is 17 amino acids. Using immunoSEQ multiplex PCR, the repertoire was profiled, and TCRdb retains in-frame clones only, with some absent. The data hold about 250,000 clones, with around 89% observed a single time. The origin of this receptor is a man between 35 and 55 years old who had recovered from COVID-19. The chain employs TRBV5-1 and TRBJ1-1; 7 positions match TRBD1. The material sequenced was PBMCs or T cells enriched from blood (not recorded which). The CDR3, as DNA: TGCGCCAGCAGCTTGGATTATAATAACAGGGGTGACACTGAAGCTTTCTTT. Its translation is CASSLDYNNRGDTEAFF. The whole variable domain, filled in from reference TRBV5-1 and TRBJ1-1, reads KAGVTQTPRYLIKTRGQQVTLSCSPISGHRSVSWYQQTPGQGLQFLFEYFSETQRNKGNFPGRFSGRQFSNSRSEMNVSTLELGDSALYLCASSLDYNNRGDTEAFFGQGTRLTVV.